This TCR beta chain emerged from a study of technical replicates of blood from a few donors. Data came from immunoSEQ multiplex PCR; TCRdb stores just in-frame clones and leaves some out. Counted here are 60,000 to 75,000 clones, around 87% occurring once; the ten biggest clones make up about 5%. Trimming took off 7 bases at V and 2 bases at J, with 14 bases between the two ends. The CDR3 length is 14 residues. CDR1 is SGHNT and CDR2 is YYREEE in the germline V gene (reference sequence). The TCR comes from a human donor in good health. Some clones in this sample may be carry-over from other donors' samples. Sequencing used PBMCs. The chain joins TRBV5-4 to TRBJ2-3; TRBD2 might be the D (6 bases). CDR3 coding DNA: TGTGCCAGCGGCGGGGTCATGGCCACAGATACGCAGTATTTT. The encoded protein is CASGGVMATDTQYF.